This note documents a single T cell receptor (beta chain) sequence. These data are taken from a study of T-cell memory formation after mild COVID-19. The CDR3 runs 15 residues. The J segment lost 1 base and the V segment lost 5 bases, leaving 6 bases of the junction unmatched. Germline-derived CDR1 and CDR2 are PRHDT and FYEKMQ (reference sequence). After 5'RACE with constant-segment primers, TCR alpha and TCR beta cDNA libraries carrying sample barcodes and UMIs were obtained. Each CDR3 protein is one row after TCRdb ran MiXCR on the 5' RACE reads. The table shows a few hundred thousand distinct CDR3 sequences, with roughly a sixth occurring only once.

This TCR derives from a man younger than 30 who had mild COVID-19 (a few samples of this study predate the infection). Cell type and time point are not known. Sequencing input: PBMCs or a T cell subset sorted from them (not recorded which). The chain joins TRBV13 to TRBJ1-1, with 8 bases matching TRBD1. The CDR3 protein is CASSQGAGQNTEAFF. The CDR3 DNA follows: TGTGCCAGCAGCCAGGGGGCAGGACAGAACACTGAAGCTTTCTTT.